This T cell receptor (beta chain) was documented in a study of blood T cell repertoires in COVID-19. Study-level information: Italy, Spain and the United States were the sources of the convalescent and acute COVID-19 samples. Nucleic acid was either cDNA or gDNA, and it came from T cells, B-cell-depleted T cells, or PBMCs.

Source study methods: Quantification of nucleated cells was approximated via reference gene primer amplification. Here immunoSEQ multiplex PCR was the method, and the copy in TCRdb shows in-frame clones only, minus some. V and J calls and clone size are given by that table; D and trimming were obtained from the DNA. The sample lists some 210,000 clones, about 83% occurring once. The V gene's germline CDR1 is SEHNR and CDR2 FQNEAQ (reference sequence). The J segment lost 2 bases and the V segment lost 5 bases, leaving 12 bases of the junction unmatched. The CDR3 is made up of 17 amino acids. The sample comprised peripheral blood. The genes are TRBV7-9 and TRBJ1-1, with TRBD1 identical over 9 bases. The source is a woman in her 70s with active or convalescent COVID-19. CDR3 region: CASSRLIGQGSNTEAFF. In DNA, the CDR3 is TGTGCCAGCAGCCGACTTATAGGACAGGGGTCCAACACTGAAGCTTTCTTT.